One and the same sample provided the 24 T cell receptor beta chains below, sequenced in a study of blood T cell repertoires in COVID-19. Sequencing used immunoSEQ multiplex PCR; TCRdb keeps in-frame clones, though not all of them. This sample has about 180,000 clones, with 70% to 80% found just once. Specimen: PBMCs or T cells enriched from blood (not recorded which). The receptors were sampled from a man aged 55 to 70 who had been exposed to COVID-19.

The rearrangement links TRBV19 to TRBJ2-1, with 7 bases matching TRBD1. CDR1 and CDR2 from the germline V gene are LNHDA and SQIVND (reference sequence). Losses at the gene ends were 1 base for V and 3 bases for J; bases not matched to a gene: 3. The CDR3 is made up of 15 amino acids. CDR3 in DNA: TGTGCCAGTAGTATAGGAGACAGGGTCTACAATGAGCAGTTCTTC. Amino acids: CASSIGDRVYNEQFF.

This clone was recorded a few times. V gene TRBV5-1 combines with J gene TRBJ2-3, with D possibly TRBD2 on 5 matching bases. The V end lost 4 bases, the J end lost 6 bases, and 15 bases lay between the germline ends. Germline V gene lookup returns CDR1 SGHRS and CDR2 YFSETQ. The CDR3 extends over 14 amino acids. CDR3 bases: TGCGCCAGCAGCGAGGGTTCCCCCATGGATACGCAGTATTTT. This codes for CASSEGSPMDTQYF.

This rearrangement joins TRBV10-3 to TRBJ2-7; 12 positions agree with TRBD2. Germline trimming cut 6 bases from V and 3 bases from J; bases unmatched to any gene: 3. The CDR3 totals 14 residues. CDR1 and CDR2 from the germline V gene are ENHRY and SYGVKD. The CDR3 region is CAISRLAGDYEQYF. The CDR3 nucleotides are TGTGCCATCAGCCGACTAGCGGGGGACTACGAGCAGTACTTC.

The chain combines TRBV3-1 (or the pseudogene TRBV3-2) with TRBJ2-7; 10 bases are a match to TRBD1. The CDR3 sequence is 15 residues long. The V gene end was trimmed by 4 bases and the J gene end by 5 bases; junction bases not matched to a gene: 8. Germline V CDR1 and CDR2: LGHDT, YNNKEL (reference sequence). The DNA for the CDR3 is TGTGCCAGCAGCCTAGCCCGGGACAGGGGACACGAGCAGTACTTC. Protein product: CASSLARDRGHEQYF.

The CDR3 sequence is CAITRQGADYGYTF. The CDR3, as DNA: TGTGCCATCACCCGACAGGGGGCAGACTATGGCTACACCTTC. The chain couples TRBV10-3 to TRBJ1-2, with TRBD1 matching over 10 bases. Germline-derived CDR1 and CDR2 are ENHRY and SYGVKD. The CDR3 loop spans 14 amino acids. J gave up 3 bases and V 7 bases, and 5 bases lay outside the gene matches.

V is TRBV24-1 and J is TRBJ2-7, with D perhaps TRBD2 (6 bases). CDR1 is KGHDR and CDR2 is SFDVKD in the germline V gene. The germline V and J ends were trimmed by 1 base and 2 bases, with 14 bases remaining between them. The CDR3 is 16 residues long. CDR3 protein: CATSDFKEGSAYEQYF. CDR3 nucleotide sequence: TGTGCCACCAGTGATTTTAAGGAGGGATCAGCCTACGAGCAGTACTTC.

J is TRBJ2-7 and V is TRBV6-5, with TRBD1 as a possible D gene (5 bases). V was pared by 9 bases and J by 0 bases, with 15 bases between. CDR3 size: 14 residues. The germline gives CDR1 MNHEY, CDR2 SVGAGI. This CDR3 is CASGAQGRSYEQYF. CDR3 DNA sequence: TGTGCCAGTGGGGCCCAGGGCCGCTCCTACGAGCAGTACTTC.

The rearrangement uses TRBV3-1 (or the pseudogene TRBV3-2) and TRBJ1-1; 11 bases match TRBD1. CDR3 size: 15 residues. CDR1 and CDR2 from the germline V gene are LGHDT and YNNKEL (reference sequence). Trimming at V came to 4 bases and at J to 4 bases, leaving 5 bases not matched to a gene. The CDR3 DNA follows: TGTGCCAGCAGCCCGGACAGGGGGCGGGGCACTGAAGCTTTCTTT. Translated, it gives CASSPDRGRGTEAFF.

Only a few counts were recorded for this clone. The chain recombines TRBV5-1 with TRBJ2-1; 11 bases line up with TRBD2. Trimming at V came to 1 base and at J to 7 bases, leaving 4 bases not matched to a gene. CDR1 SGHRS and CDR2 YFSETQ come from the germline V gene. The CDR3 spans 15 residues. The DNA of the CDR3 is TGCGCCAGCAGCTTGTTAGCGGGAGGGGGTAATGAGCAGTTCTTC. This gives the protein CASSLLAGGGNEQFF.

The gene calls are TRBV3-1 (or the pseudogene TRBV3-2) and TRBJ2-5, with 10 bases that match TRBD2. Germline V gene sequence: CDR1 LGHDT, CDR2 YNNKEL (reference sequence). J gave up 4 bases and V 2 bases, and 4 bases lay outside the gene matches. This CDR3 has 15 amino acids. The CDR3 sequence: CASSQLAGVVETQYF. The CDR3 bases are TGTGCCAGCAGCCAACTAGCGGGAGTGGTAGAGACCCAGTACTTC.

This chain connects TRBV9 to TRBJ1-2, with D possibly matching TRBD1 (6 bases). Germline V CDR1 and CDR2: SGDLS, YYNGEE. There are 13 residues in the CDR3. The V and J ends lost 1 base and 7 bases respectively, with 11 bases between them. CDR3 DNA sequence: TGTGCCAGCAGCGTAACAGGGACGGGTGGCTACACCTTC. It specifies CASSVTGTGGYTF.

This clone was recorded a few times. This chain uses TRBV27 with TRBJ2-7, with D maybe TRBD1 (5 bases). This CDR3 region has 13 residues. Trimming removed 2 bases at V and 5 bases at J, with 10 bases between. Germline V gives CDR1 MNHEY, CDR2 SMNVEV (reference sequence). The CDR3 loop reads CASSLGGADEQYF. In nucleotides, the CDR3 is TGTGCCAGCAGTTTAGGTGGGGCCGACGAGCAGTACTTC.

The chain combines TRBV9 with TRBJ2-7; 7 positions agree with TRBD2. The J segment lost 0 bases and the V segment lost 3 bases, leaving 6 bases of the junction unmatched. Looked up from germline, CDR1 is SGDLS and CDR2 is YYNGEE. The CDR3 contains 15 residues. The CDR3 sequence: CASSATGTNSYEQYF. The CDR3 nucleotides read TGTGCCAGCAGCGCCACCGGGACTAACTCCTACGAGCAGTACTTC.

This clone was observed a few times. The V and J genes are TRBV10-1 and TRBJ2-4; D is possibly TRBD2 (5 bases). In germline, CDR1 is WNHNN, CDR2 SYGVQD (reference sequence). CDR3 length: 13 residues. V was trimmed by 2 bases and J by 8 bases, leaving 10 bases between them. CDR3 coding DNA: TGCGCCAGCAGTGAGGGGTTGAGGGACATTCAGTACTTC. It yields the protein CASSEGLRDIQYF.

The rearrangement joins TRBV5-1 to TRBJ2-2; D perhaps matches TRBD1 (6 bases). V shed 0 bases and J shed 0 bases, with 9 bases lying between them. Germline V CDR1 and CDR2: SGHRS, YFSETQ. The CDR3 consists of 16 residues. CDR3 in amino acids: CASSLVGHPNTGELFF. The CDR3, as DNA: TGCGCCAGCAGCTTGGTGGGACACCCGAACACCGGGGAGCTGTTTTTT.

The genes are TRBV9 and TRBJ2-3, with 9 bases matching TRBD2. This CDR3 region has 15 residues. CDR1 is SGDLS and CDR2 is YYNGEE in the germline V gene. The V gene end was trimmed by 4 bases and the J gene end by 7 bases; junction bases not matched to a gene: 10. CDR3 sequence (DNA): TGTGCCAGCAGCTCCTCCGGGACTAGCATGTATACGCAGTATTTT. Protein: CASSSSGTSMYTQYF.

The chain joins TRBV25-1 to TRBJ2-1; D might be TRBD2 (6 bases). The CDR3 consists of 13 residues. Trimming stripped 7 bases from V and 0 bases from J, with 7 bases between. From germline, CDR1 is MGHDK and CDR2 SYGVNS. The CDR3 coding sequence is TGTGCCAGCAAGGAGGGCTCCTACAATGAGCAGTTCTTC. Protein sequence: CASKEGSYNEQFF.

The chain carries TRBV29-1 and TRBJ2-1; D is unresolved. This CDR3 has 11 amino acids. V lost 7 bases and J 8 bases, leaving 12 bases between the germline ends. Germline V gene sequence: CDR1 SQVTM, CDR2 ANQGSEA. The CDR3 DNA sequence: TGCAGCGGATACAGTATTCATGAGCAGTTCTTC. Its translation: CSGYSIHEQFF.

This chain joins TRBV7-2 and TRBJ1-5; D uncertain. V was cut by 5 bases and J by 8 bases, with 16 bases left in between. This CDR3 is 14 amino acids long. Germline V gene sequence: CDR1 SGHTA, CDR2 FQGNSA. The CDR3 region has the DNA TGTGCCAGCAGCCTAGAGCCCTTTTTGGAGCCCCAGCATTTT. Translation gives CASSLEPFLEPQHF. The whole variable domain, remainder taken from reference TRBV7-2 and TRBJ1-5, is GAGVSQSPSNKVTEKGKDVELRCDPISGHTALYWYRQSLGQGLEFLIYFQGNSAPDKSGLPSDRFSAERTGGSVSTLTIQRTQQEDSAVYLCASSLEPFLEPQHFGDGTRLSIL.

The chain has TRBV7-9 and TRBJ1-2; 7 bases agree with TRBD1. This CDR3 has 15 amino acids. Germline loops: CDR1 SEHNR, CDR2 FQNEAQ (reference sequence). J lost 4 bases, V lost 1 base, and 6 bases had no gene match. CDR3 in DNA: TGTGCCAGCAGCTTAGACTTGACAGGGTTCTATGGCTACACCTTC. This codes for CASSLDLTGFYGYTF.

The chain joins TRBV19 to TRBJ1-3; TRBD1 aligns across 7 bases. CDR1 and CDR2 from the germline V gene are LNHDA and SQIVND (reference sequence). CDR3 length: 16 residues. V lost 3 bases, J lost 3 bases, and 8 bases stayed unmatched. CDR3: CASSIPTGASGNTIYF. The CDR3 DNA reads TGTGCCAGTAGTATCCCTACAGGGGCCAGTGGAAACACCATATATTTT.

The table lists this clone with a few counts. The CDR3 region is CASSLGRDRDSPLHF. The CDR3 DNA reads TGTGCCAGCAGCCTGGGCCGGGACAGAGATTCACCCCTCCACTTT. V usage is TRBV13 and J usage is TRBJ1-6; 7 nucleotides align to TRBD1. This CDR3 has 15 residues. The V and J ends lost 5 bases and 8 bases, in that order; junction bases with no gene match: 9. Germline V CDR1 and CDR2: PRHDT, FYEKMQ (reference sequence).

Note on this clone: Other DNA sequences of this sample code for an identical CDR3. The J gene is TRBJ2-3, the V gene TRBV7-2; D gene ambiguous. Per germline, CDR1 SGHTA and CDR2 FQGNSA. The CDR3 contains 14 residues. Trimming shortened V by 1 base and J by 2 bases, and 7 bases separated the two germline ends. Here the CDR3 reads CASSLGLTTDTQYF. The DNA for the CDR3 is TGTGCCAGCAGCTTAGGACTCACCACAGATACGCAGTATTTT.

The chain has TRBV19 and TRBJ2-3; 7 bases map to TRBD1. The germline gives CDR1 LNHDA, CDR2 SQIVND (reference sequence). This CDR3 spans 15 amino acids. J lost 3 bases, V lost 7 bases, and 10 bases had no gene match. The CDR3 nucleotides read TGTGCCAGTAAGGGCAGGGGGAATAGGACAGATACGCAGTATTTT. This encodes CASKGRGNRTDTQYF.